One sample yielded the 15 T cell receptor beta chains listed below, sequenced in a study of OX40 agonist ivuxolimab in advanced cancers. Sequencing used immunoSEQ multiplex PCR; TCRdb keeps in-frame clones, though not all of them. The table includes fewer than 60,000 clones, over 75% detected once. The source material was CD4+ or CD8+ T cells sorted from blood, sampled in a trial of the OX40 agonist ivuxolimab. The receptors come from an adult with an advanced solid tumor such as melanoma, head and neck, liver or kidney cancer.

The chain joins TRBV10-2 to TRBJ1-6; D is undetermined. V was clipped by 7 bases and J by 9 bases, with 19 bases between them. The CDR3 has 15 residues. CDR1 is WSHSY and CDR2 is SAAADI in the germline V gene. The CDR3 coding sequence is TGCGCCAGCAAGGAGCTGGAGGCGACGATTTCACCCCTCCACTTT. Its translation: CASKELEATISPLHF.

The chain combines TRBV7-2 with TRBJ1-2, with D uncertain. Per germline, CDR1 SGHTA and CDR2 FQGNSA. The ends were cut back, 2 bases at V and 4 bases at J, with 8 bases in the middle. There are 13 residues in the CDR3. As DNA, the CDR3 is TGTGCCAGCAGCTTAAGGCAGAGCTATGGCTACACCTTC. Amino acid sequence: CASSLRQSYGYTF.

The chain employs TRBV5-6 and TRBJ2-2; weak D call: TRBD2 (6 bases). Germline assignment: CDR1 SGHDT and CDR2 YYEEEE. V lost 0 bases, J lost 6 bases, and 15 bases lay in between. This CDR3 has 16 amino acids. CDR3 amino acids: CASSLVGRGGAGELFF. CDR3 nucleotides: TGTGCCAGCAGCTTGGTGGGTCGCGGCGGGGCCGGGGAGCTGTTTTTT.

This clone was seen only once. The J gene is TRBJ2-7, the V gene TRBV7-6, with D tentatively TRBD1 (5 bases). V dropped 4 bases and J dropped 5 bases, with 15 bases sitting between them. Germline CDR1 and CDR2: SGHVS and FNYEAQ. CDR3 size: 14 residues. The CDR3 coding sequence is TGTGCCAGCAGCTCCCCCCCAGGGTCCCACGAGCAGTACTTC. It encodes CASSSPPGSHEQYF. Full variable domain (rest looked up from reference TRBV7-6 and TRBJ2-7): GAGVSQSPRYKVTKRGQDVALRCDPISGHVSLYWYRQALGQGPEFLTYFNYEAQQDKSGLPNDRFSAERPEGSISTLTIQRTEQRDSAMYRCASSSPPGSHEQYFGPGTRLTVT.

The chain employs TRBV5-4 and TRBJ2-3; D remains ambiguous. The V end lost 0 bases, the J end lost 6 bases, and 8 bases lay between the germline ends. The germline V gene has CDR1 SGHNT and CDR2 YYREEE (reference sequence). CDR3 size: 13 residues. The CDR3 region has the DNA TGTGCCAGCAGCTTGGGGGCAAGGGATACGCAGTATTTT. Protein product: CASSLGARDTQYF. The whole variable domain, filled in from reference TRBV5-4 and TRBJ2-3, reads ETGVTQSPTHLIKTRGQQVTLRCSSQSGHNTVSWYQQALGQGPQFIFQYYREEENGRGNFPPRFSGLQFPNYSSELNVNALELDDSALYLCASSLGARDTQYFGPGTRLTVL.

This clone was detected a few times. The CDR3 reads CASRNPVGGTDTQYF. CDR3 coding DNA: TGTGCCAGCAGGAACCCGGTGGGGGGCACAGATACGCAGTATTTT. This rearrangement joins TRBV6-1 to TRBJ2-3, with D possibly called TRBD1 or TRBD2 (5 bases each). This CDR3 is 15 amino acids long. Germline V CDR1 and CDR2: MNHNS, SASEGT. V was clipped by 6 bases and J by 1 base, with 14 bases between them.

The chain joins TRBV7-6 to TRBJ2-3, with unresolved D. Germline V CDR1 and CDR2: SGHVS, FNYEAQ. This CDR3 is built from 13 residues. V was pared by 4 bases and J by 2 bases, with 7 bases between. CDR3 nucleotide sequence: TGTGCCAGCAGCTCCCACAACACAGATACGCAGTATTTT. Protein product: CASSSHNTDTQYF. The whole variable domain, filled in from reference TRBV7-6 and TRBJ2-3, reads GAGVSQSPRYKVTKRGQDVALRCDPISGHVSLYWYRQALGQGPEFLTYFNYEAQQDKSGLPNDRFSAERPEGSISTLTIQRTEQRDSAMYRCASSSHNTDTQYFGPGTRLTVL.

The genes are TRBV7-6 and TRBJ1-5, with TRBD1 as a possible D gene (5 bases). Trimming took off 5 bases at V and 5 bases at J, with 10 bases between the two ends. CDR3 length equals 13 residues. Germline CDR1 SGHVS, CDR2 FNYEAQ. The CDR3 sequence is CASSPDRYQPQHF. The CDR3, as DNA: TGTGCCAGCAGCCCCGACAGATATCAGCCCCAGCATTTT.

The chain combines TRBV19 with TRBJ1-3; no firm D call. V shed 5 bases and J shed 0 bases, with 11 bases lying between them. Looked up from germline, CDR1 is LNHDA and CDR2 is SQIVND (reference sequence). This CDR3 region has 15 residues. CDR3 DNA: TGTGCCAGTAGTTGGGCTGGGAGCTCTGGAAACACCATATATTTT. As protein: CASSWAGSSGNTIYF.

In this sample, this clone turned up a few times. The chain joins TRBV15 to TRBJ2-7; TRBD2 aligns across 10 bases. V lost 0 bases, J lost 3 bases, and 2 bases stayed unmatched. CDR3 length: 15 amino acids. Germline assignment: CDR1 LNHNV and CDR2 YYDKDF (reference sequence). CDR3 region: CATSRDSGGIYEQYF. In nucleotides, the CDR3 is TGTGCCACCAGCAGAGATAGCGGGGGGATCTACGAGCAGTACTTC.

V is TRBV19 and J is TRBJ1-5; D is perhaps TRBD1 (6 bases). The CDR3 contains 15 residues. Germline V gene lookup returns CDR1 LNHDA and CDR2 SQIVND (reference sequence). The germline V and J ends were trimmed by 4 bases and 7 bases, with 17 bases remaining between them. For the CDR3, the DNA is TGTGCCAGTAGTAACCCCGGGGGGGGCGGCCAGCCCCAGCATTTT. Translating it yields CASSNPGGGGQPQHF.

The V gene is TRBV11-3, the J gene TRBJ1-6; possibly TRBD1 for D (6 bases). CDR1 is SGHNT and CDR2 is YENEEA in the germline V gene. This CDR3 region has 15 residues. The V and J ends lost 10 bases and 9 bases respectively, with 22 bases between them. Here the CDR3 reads CATGGGGLYGSPLHF. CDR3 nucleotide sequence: TGTGCCACCGGCGGGGGGGGCTTATATGGTTCACCCCTCCACTTT.

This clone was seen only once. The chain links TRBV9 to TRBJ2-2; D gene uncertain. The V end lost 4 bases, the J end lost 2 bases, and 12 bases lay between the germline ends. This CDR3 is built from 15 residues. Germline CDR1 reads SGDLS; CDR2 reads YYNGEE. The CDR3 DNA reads TGTGCCAGCAGCAATTTCGGGTCCAACACCGGGGAGCTGTTTTTT. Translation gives CASSNFGSNTGELFF.

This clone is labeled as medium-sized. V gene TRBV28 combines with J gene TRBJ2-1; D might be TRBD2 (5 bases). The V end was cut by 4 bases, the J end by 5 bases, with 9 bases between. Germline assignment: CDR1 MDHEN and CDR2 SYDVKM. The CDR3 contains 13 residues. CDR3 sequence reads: CASSSPGNNEQFF. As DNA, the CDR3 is TGTGCCAGCAGTTCCCCGGGGAACAATGAGCAGTTCTTC.

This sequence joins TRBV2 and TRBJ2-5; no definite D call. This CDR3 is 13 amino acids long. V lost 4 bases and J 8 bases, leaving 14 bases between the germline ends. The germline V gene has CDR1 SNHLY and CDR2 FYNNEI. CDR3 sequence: CASSGSTAVTQYF. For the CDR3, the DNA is TGTGCCAGCAGTGGCTCTACCGCGGTCACCCAGTACTTC.